This TCR beta chain was sequenced in a study of cytomegalovirus exposure and HLA in healthy donors. Study information: Out of about 190 million T cells, an earlier analysis found more than 95 million unique TCR beta sequences in total.

Researchers ran the PCR with 60 Vbeta and 13 Jbeta primers. Assay: immunoSEQ multiplex PCR; the TCRdb copy retains only in-frame clones and omits some. The sample includes about 120,000 clones, roughly four fifths seen only once; the top ten take roughly 12%. The CDR3 runs 15 residues. J was trimmed by 7 bases and V by 4 bases; bases with no gene match: 9. Germline assignment: CDR1 MGHRA and CDR2 YSYEKL. The rearrangement uses TRBV4-1 and TRBJ2-1; 8 nucleotides line up with TRBD2. The sequenced material came from PBMCs. The source of this sequence is a male donor in good health and CMV-seropositive. The DNA for the CDR3 is TGCGCCAGCAGCCCCCTCGGCGGGGGGCTAAATGAGCAGTTCTTC. This sequence encodes CASSPLGGGLNEQFF.